A selection of T cell receptor beta chains follows, all from one sample in a study of cytomegalovirus exposure and HLA in healthy donors. Sequenced by immunoSEQ multiplex PCR; TCRdb stores in-frame clones only, minus some. The sample carries 110,000 to 150,000 clones, about 81% recorded once. What was sequenced was PBMCs. These receptors originate from a man aged 25-45 years in good health and CMV-seronegative. Each CDR3 is given with its conserved first and last residue. The D gene is left open where the match is weak. Clone size is not always given. Where it is, it says once, few, many or a class for expanded clones.

cdr3_aa: CASSAREGGYGYTF
cdr3_nt: TGTGCCAGCAGTGCTAGAGAAGGGGGCTATGGCTACACCTTC
d_call: .
j_call: TRBJ1-2
clone_size: few
v_call: TRBV9

cdr3_aa: CASSYSTSGGIYEQYF
cdr3_nt: TGTGCCAGCAGTTATTCGACTAGCGGGGGAATCTACGAGCAGTACTTC
d_call: TRBD2
j_call: TRBJ2-7
clone_size: .
v_call: TRBV6-9

cdr3_aa: CASSVGGGQETQYF
cdr3_nt: TGCGCCAGCAGTGTGGGGGGTGGCCAAGAGACCCAGTACTTC
d_call: .
j_call: TRBJ2-5
clone_size: .
v_call: TRBV10-1

cdr3_aa: CASSLGGGDYEQYF
cdr3_nt: TGTGCCAGCAGCTTAGGAGGGGGGGACTACGAGCAGTACTTC
d_call: .
j_call: TRBJ2-7
clone_size: .
v_call: TRBV11-2

cdr3_aa: CASSFRVSGELFF
cdr3_nt: TGTGCCAGCAGCTTTCGAGTTTCCGGGGAGCTGTTTTTT
d_call: .
j_call: TRBJ2-2
clone_size: .
v_call: TRBV5-4

cdr3_aa: CASRPQGGPYEQYF
cdr3_nt: TGCGCCAGCAGGCCTCAGGGAGGCCCCTACGAGCAGTACTTC
d_call: .
j_call: TRBJ2-7
clone_size: .
v_call: TRBV5-1

cdr3_aa: CASSPHSTVPLSYTF
cdr3_nt: TGTGCCAGCAGCCCACATAGTACAGTGCCACTTAGCTACACCTTC
d_call: .
j_call: TRBJ1-2
clone_size: .
v_call: TRBV28

cdr3_aa: CASSLGNPGNTEAFF
cdr3_nt: TGTGCCAGCAGCTTAGGAAACCCGGGGAACACTGAAGCTTTCTTT
d_call: .
j_call: TRBJ1-1
clone_size: .
v_call: TRBV7-3

cdr3_aa: CASSPRDRDTGELFF
cdr3_nt: TGTGCCAGCAGCCCTAGGGACAGGGACACCGGGGAGCTGTTTTTT
d_call: TRBD1
j_call: TRBJ2-2
clone_size: .
v_call: TRBV7-3

cdr3_aa: CASSDPGVGYGYTF
cdr3_nt: TGTGCCAGCAGTGATCCGGGGGTTGGCTATGGCTACACCTTC
d_call: .
j_call: TRBJ1-2
clone_size: .
v_call: TRBV2

cdr3_aa: CASSRTETSNQPQHF
cdr3_nt: TGTGCCAGCAGCCGTACAGAGACTAGCAATCAGCCCCAGCATTTT
d_call: .
j_call: TRBJ1-5
clone_size: .
v_call: TRBV7-9

cdr3_aa: CATSMREAYEQYF
cdr3_nt: TGTGCCACCAGCATGAGGGAGGCCTACGAGCAGTACTTC
d_call: .
j_call: TRBJ2-7
clone_size: once
v_call: TRBV15

cdr3_aa: CASRPLQGPSKNIQYF
cdr3_nt: TGTGCCAGCAGGCCTCTACAGGGGCCCTCCAAAAACATTCAGTACTTC
d_call: TRBD1
j_call: TRBJ2-4
clone_size: few
v_call: TRBV7-9

cdr3_aa: CAWNPRGRLPSTDTQYF
cdr3_nt: TGTGCCTGGAACCCCAGGGGCCGCCTTCCTAGCACAGATACGCAGTATTTT
d_call: .
j_call: TRBJ2-3
clone_size: .
v_call: TRBV30

cdr3_aa: CASSLRDYEETQYF
cdr3_nt: TGTGCCAGCAGCTTACGGGACTACGAGGAGACCCAGTACTTC
d_call: TRBD2
j_call: TRBJ2-5
clone_size: once
v_call: TRBV4-2

cdr3_aa: CASWGEGGHEQYF
cdr3_nt: TGCGCCAGCTGGGGGGAGGGGGGCCACGAGCAGTACTTC
d_call: .
j_call: TRBJ2-7
clone_size: .
v_call: TRBV5-1

cdr3_aa: CASSTLTGGITEAFF
cdr3_nt: TGTGCCAGTAGTACATTGACAGGGGGCATCACTGAAGCTTTCTTT
d_call: TRBD1
j_call: TRBJ1-1
clone_size: few
v_call: TRBV19

cdr3_aa: CASSPRTGPNYGYTF
cdr3_nt: TGTGCCAGCTCACCTCGGACAGGGCCTAACTATGGCTACACCTTC
d_call: TRBD1
j_call: TRBJ1-2
clone_size: .
v_call: TRBV18

cdr3_aa: CASSRPGQTLTGELFF
cdr3_nt: TGTGCCAGCAGCCGACCGGGACAGACTCTCACCGGGGAGCTGTTTTTT
d_call: TRBD1
j_call: TRBJ2-2
clone_size: .
v_call: TRBV11-1

cdr3_aa: CASSPSRGALGYEQYF
cdr3_nt: TGCGCCAGCAGCCCGTCACGGGGGGCCCTGGGCTACGAGCAGTACTTC
d_call: .
j_call: TRBJ2-7
clone_size: .
v_call: TRBV5-1